Here is one TCR beta chain with its context. With only one base between it and a far larger clone, this is likely a read error. These data come from a study of shared clonotypes between healthy human individuals. The donors were all Caucasian adults (living in Nashville, Tennessee). Trimming stripped 1 base from V and 2 bases from J, with 8 bases between. The germline V gene has CDR1 MNHNS and CDR2 SASEGT. This CDR3 comprises 14 residues. Unsorted PBMC DNA was sequenced on ten immunoSEQ deep assay plates. Original analysis: In the immunoSEQ data, sequences were junction-only and lacked quality scores, so filtering differed. TCRdb's table, derived via immunoSEQ multiplex PCR, lists solely in-frame clones and lacks some. The DNA was the basis for D and trimming; V, J and clone size are from that table. The sample lists about half a million clones; around 85% were seen once.

This TCR was sampled from a woman aged 35 to 49 in good health. Some clones in this sample may be carry-over from other donors' samples. Specimen: PBMCs. The rearrangement links TRBV6-1 to TRBJ1-1; D is ambiguous. The DNA of the CDR3 is TGTGCCAGCAGTGAAGGTACTTTCAACACTGAAGCTTTCTTT. It yields the protein CASSEGTFNTEAFF.